The rows below give T cell receptor beta chains drawn from one sample of a study of OX40 agonist ivuxolimab in advanced cancers. TCRdb's copy holds only in-frame clones and misses some; the assay was immunoSEQ multiplex PCR. Of over 35,000 clones listed, approximately 86% are singletons. Here the sequenced sample was CD4+ or CD8+ T cells sorted from blood, taken in a trial of the OX40 agonist ivuxolimab. These receptors all stem from an adult with an advanced solid tumor such as melanoma, head and neck, liver or kidney cancer. CDR3s include the opening cysteine and the closing phenylalanine or tryptophan. A D gene is named only where the DNA matches it firmly. The size field is filled for only some rows; it gives once, few, many or a size class.

NA	TRBV11-2	NA	TRBJ2-3	TGTGCCAGCAGTTACACTCGGGGTACGCAGTATTTT	CASSYTRGTQYF
few	TRBV7-2	NA	TRBJ1-1	TGTGCCAGCAGCCAAGGGCTTGAAGCTTTCTTT	CASSQGLEAFF
medium-sized	TRBV7-2	NA	TRBJ2-2	TGTGCCAGCAGCTTAGTTCTGAACACCGGGGAGCTGTTTTTT	CASSLVLNTGELFF
NA	TRBV27	TRBD1	TRBJ2-3	TGTGCCAGCAGTTTAAGCGGGACAGGGTGGGATACGCAGTATTTT	CASSLSGTGWDTQYF
NA	TRBV28	TRBD1	TRBJ2-7	TGTGCCAGCAGTTTATCTGGGACAGGGTACTACGAGCAGTACTTC	CASSLSGTGYYEQYF
NA	TRBV13	TRBD2	TRBJ2-7	TGTGCCAGCAGCTTAGGGCTAGCGGGGGCCCTACATTTC	CASSLGLAGALHF
NA	TRBV29-1	NA	TRBJ1-2	TGCAGCGCCCTTATTTCGTACAGTGGGGGCTACACCTTC	CSALISYSGGYTF
NA	TRBV4-2	TRBD2	TRBJ2-3	TGTGCCAGCAGCCCGACTAGCGGGGTCCCAGATACGCAGTATTTT	CASSPTSGVPDTQYF
NA	TRBV2	TRBD2	TRBJ2-2	TGTGCCAGCAGTGACCGGGAGGCCTGGAACACCGGGGAGCTGTTTTTT	CASSDREAWNTGELFF
NA	TRBV9	TRBD1	TRBJ2-5	TGTGCCAGCAGCTTCGGACAGGAAGAGACCCAGTACTTC	CASSFGQEETQYF
NA	TRBV21-1	NA	TRBJ1-2	TGTGCCAGCAGCTCCTGGACAGGGATCTATGGCTACACCTTC	CASSSWTGIYGYTF
NA	TRBV14	TRBD1	TRBJ1-4	TGTGCCAGCAGCCATTGGGACAGCTCTAATGAAAAACTGTTTTTT	CASSHWDSSNEKLFF
once	TRBV5-6	TRBD2	TRBJ2-3	TGTGCCAGCAGGGATGGACTAGCGGGCACGAATACGCAGTATTTT	CASRDGLAGTNTQYF
once	TRBV7-3	TRBD2	TRBJ2-7	TGTGCCAGCAGCCCCACTAGCGGGGGCGACTACGAGCAGTACTTC	CASSPTSGGDYEQYF
NA	TRBV4-3	TRBD1	TRBJ2-2	TGCGCCAGCAGCCAAGAACGGGCAGGGGGCACCGGGGAGCTGTTTTTT	CASSQERAGGTGELFF
NA	TRBV7-3	NA	TRBJ1-1	TGTGCCAGCAGTTTAACCCGTCGCGGAAACACTGAAGCTTTCTTT	CASSLTRRGNTEAFF
NA	TRBV11-2	NA	TRBJ1-4	TGTGCCAGCAGCTTAGAAGGACGGGAGGGAGAAAAACTGTTTTTT	CASSLEGREGEKLFF
NA	TRBV27	NA	TRBJ2-4	TGTGCCAGCAGTTTATGGGGGGCCAAAAACATTCAGTACTTC	CASSLWGAKNIQYF
NA	TRBV6-5	NA	TRBJ1-2	TGTGCCAGCAGTTACTCGATATCAGATGGCTACACCTTC	CASSYSISDGYTF
once	TRBV5-1	NA	TRBJ2-2	TGCGCCAGCAGCTCCCCAGGGACCGGGGAGCTGTTTTTT	CASSSPGTGELFF
NA	TRBV9	NA	TRBJ1-2	TGTGCCAGCAGCGTAGTGGAGGGAGACTATGGCTACACCTTC	CASSVVEGDYGYTF
NA	TRBV7-6	NA	TRBJ2-1	TGTGCCAGCAGCTTAGAGGACCCAGGGGCTGTGAATGAGCAGTTCTTC	CASSLEDPGAVNEQFF
NA	TRBV9	NA	TRBJ1-1	TGTGCCAGCAGCGTAGCAGGGTCCGCCACTGAAGCTTTCTTT	CASSVAGSATEAFF
NA	TRBV19	NA	TRBJ2-1	TGTGCCAGTAGTGCCGACGGCTACAATGAGCAGTTCTTC	CASSADGYNEQFF
NA	TRBV2	TRBD1	TRBJ1-1	TGTGCCAGCAGTGAAGGGACAGGGGGGACTGAAGCTTTCTTT	CASSEGTGGTEAFF
NA	TRBV27	TRBD1	TRBJ2-5	TGTGCCAGCAGTTTATGGGCGGACAGGGGGACCCAAGAGACCCAGTACTTC	CASSLWADRGTQETQYF
NA	TRBV5-1	NA	TRBJ1-1	TGCGCCAGCAGCTTTAGGACGGGGAACACTGAAGCTTTCTTT	CASSFRTGNTEAFF
NA	TRBV5-6	NA	TRBJ1-5	TGTGCCAGCAGCCGTGGGGTTAACAATCAGCCCCAGCATTTT	CASSRGVNNQPQHF
NA	TRBV4-3	NA	TRBJ1-1	TGCGCCAGCAGCCAAGAGTACTGGAGTGAGAACACTGAAGCTTTCTTT	CASSQEYWSENTEAFF
once	TRBV29-1	TRBD1	TRBJ2-2	TGCAGCGTTGCGGGGACAGGGGCCGGGGAGCTGTTTTTT	CSVAGTGAGELFF
NA	TRBV28	TRBD1	TRBJ1-6	TGTGCCGGATCCAGGGGGTTGGAGGGTTCACCCCTCCACTTT	CAGSRGLEGSPLHF
NA	TRBV27	NA	TRBJ1-5	TGTGCCAGCAGTTTAAGGGGAGAGAATCAGCCCCAGCATTTT	CASSLRGENQPQHF
NA	TRBV5-1	TRBD1	TRBJ1-4	TGCGCCAGCAGCCCGGGGGATCTGGACAGGGGGAATGAAAAACTGTTTTTT	CASSPGDLDRGNEKLFF
NA	TRBV2	NA	TRBJ2-3	TGTGCCAGCAGTGGTCAAAAGCAGTATTTT	CASSGQKQYF
NA	TRBV4-1	NA	TRBJ2-4	TGCGCCAGCAGCCAACAACAGCTAGCCAAAAACATTCAGTACTTC	CASSQQQLAKNIQYF
NA	TRBV16	TRBD1	TRBJ1-1	TGTGCCAGCAGCCCGGGGACAGGGGAAGCTTTCTTT	CASSPGTGEAFF
NA	TRBV6-5	NA	TRBJ1-4	TGTGCCAGCAGTTACTCGGCAGGGGTTAATGAAAAACTGTTTTTT	CASSYSAGVNEKLFF
NA	TRBV4-3	NA	TRBJ2-1	TGCGCCAGCAGCCAAGTTGCACCATCCTACAATGAGCAGTTCTTC	CASSQVAPSYNEQFF
once	TRBV4-2	NA	TRBJ2-2	TGTGCCAGCAATCTAAAAATTCACCAGGGAGATATCAGGGAGCTGTTTTTT	CASNLKIHQGDIRELFF
few	TRBV25-1	NA	TRBJ1-6	TGTGCCAGCAGTGACCAGAATTCACCCCTCCACTTT	CASSDQNSPLHF
NA	TRBV6-5	NA	TRBJ1-5	TGTGCCAGCACCGACAAGTTAGGCAATCAGCCCCAGCATTTT	CASTDKLGNQPQHF